This T cell receptor beta chain emerged from a study of blood T cell repertoires in COVID-19. Repertoires were generated with immunoSEQ multiplex PCR, while TCRdb's copy carries only in-frame clones and drops some. The sample records approximately 200,000 clones, 85% being singletons. Participants reported their clinical history, and cohort assignment relied on those reports. CDR3 size: 16 residues. With V trimmed by 0 bases and J by 4 bases, 6 bases remained unmatched. From germline, CDR1 is SGHDT and CDR2 YYEEEE. The sequenced sample consisted of PBMCs or T cells enriched from blood (not recorded which). The clonotype comes from a man in his forties who had recovered from COVID-19. The chain combines TRBV5-6 with TRBJ1-4, with TRBD1 matching over 7 bases. The CDR3 protein is CASSLGQGVLNEKLFF. Written as DNA, the CDR3 is TGTGCCAGCAGCTTGGGACAGGGTGTCCTTAATGAAAAACTGTTTTTT.